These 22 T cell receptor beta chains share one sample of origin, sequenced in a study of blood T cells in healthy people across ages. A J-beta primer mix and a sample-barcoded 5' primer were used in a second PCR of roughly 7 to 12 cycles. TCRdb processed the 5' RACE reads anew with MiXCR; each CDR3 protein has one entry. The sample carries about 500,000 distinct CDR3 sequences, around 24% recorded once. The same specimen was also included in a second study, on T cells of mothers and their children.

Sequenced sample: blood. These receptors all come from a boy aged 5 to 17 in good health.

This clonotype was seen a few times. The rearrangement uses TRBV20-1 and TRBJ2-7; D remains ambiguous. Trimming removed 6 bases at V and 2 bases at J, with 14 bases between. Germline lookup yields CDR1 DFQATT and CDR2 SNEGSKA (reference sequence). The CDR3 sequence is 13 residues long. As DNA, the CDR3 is TGCAGTGCCAGGTCGGCATTAACCTACGAGCAGTACTTC. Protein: CSARSALTYEQYF.

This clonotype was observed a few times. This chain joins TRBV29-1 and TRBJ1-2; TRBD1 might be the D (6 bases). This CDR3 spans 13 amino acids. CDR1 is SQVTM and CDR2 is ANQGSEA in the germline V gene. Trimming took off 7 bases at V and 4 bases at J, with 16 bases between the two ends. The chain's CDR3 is CSAEGGLSYGYTF. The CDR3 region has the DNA TGCAGCGCCGAGGGGGGGCTAAGCTATGGCTACACCTTC.

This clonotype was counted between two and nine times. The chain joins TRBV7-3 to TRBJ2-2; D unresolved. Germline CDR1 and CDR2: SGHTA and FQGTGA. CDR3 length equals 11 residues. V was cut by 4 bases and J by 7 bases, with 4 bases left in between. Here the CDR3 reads CASSSNGELFF. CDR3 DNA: TGTGCCAGCAGCTCGAACGGGGAGCTGTTTTTT. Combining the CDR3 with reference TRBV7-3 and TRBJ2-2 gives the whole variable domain GAGVSQTPSNKVTEKGKYVELRCDPISGHTALYWYRQSLGQGPEFLIYFQGTGAADDSGLPNDRFFAVRPEGSVSTLKIQRTERGDSAVYLCASSSNGELFFGEGSRLTVL.

CDR3 nucleotide sequence: TGTGCCACGCGACAGGGGACCAGCGGTACCTCCTACGAGCAGTACTTC. Amino acids: CATRQGTSGTSYEQYF. The chain recombines TRBV10-3 with TRBJ2-1; 8 bases are shared with TRBD1. The J call may not be correct, given that the DNA end is closer to TRBJ2-7. The germline gives CDR1 ENHRY, CDR2 SYGVKD. This CDR3 contains 16 residues.

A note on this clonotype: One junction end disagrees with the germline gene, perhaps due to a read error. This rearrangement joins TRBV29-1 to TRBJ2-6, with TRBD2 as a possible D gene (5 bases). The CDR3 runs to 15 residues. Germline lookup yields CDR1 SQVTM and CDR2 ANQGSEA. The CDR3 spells CSVGNMYSEANVLAF. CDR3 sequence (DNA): TGCAGCGTCGGGAACATGTACTCTGAGGCCAACGTCCTGGCTTTC.

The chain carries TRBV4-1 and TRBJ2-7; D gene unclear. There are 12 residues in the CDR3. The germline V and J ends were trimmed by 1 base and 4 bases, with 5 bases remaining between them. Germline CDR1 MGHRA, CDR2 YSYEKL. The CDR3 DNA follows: TGCGCCAGCAGCCAAGCCGGGTACGAGCAGTACTTC. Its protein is CASSQAGYEQYF.

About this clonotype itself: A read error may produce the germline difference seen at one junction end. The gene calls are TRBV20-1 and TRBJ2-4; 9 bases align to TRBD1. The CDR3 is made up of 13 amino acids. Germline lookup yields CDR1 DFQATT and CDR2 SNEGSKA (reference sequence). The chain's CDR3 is CSAGDRVKSIQYF. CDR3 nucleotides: TGCAGTGCTGGGGACAGGGTTAAAAGCATTCAGTACTTC.

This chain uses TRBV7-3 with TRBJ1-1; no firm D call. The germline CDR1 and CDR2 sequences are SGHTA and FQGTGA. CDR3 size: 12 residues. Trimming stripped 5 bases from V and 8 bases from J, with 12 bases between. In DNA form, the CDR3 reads TGTGCCAGCAGCCTCCCCGGCCGCGAAGCTTTCTTT. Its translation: CASSLPGREAFF.

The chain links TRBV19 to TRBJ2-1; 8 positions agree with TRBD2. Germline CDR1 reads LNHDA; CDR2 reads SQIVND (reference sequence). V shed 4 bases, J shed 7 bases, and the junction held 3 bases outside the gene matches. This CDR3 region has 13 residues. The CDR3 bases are TGTGCCAGTAGTACCATAGCGGGAAATGAGCAGTTCTTC. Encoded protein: CASSTIAGNEQFF. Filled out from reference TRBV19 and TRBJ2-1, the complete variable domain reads DGGITQSPKYLFRKEGQNVTLSCEQNLNHDAMYWYRQDPGQGLRLIYYSQIVNDFQKGDIAEGYSVSREKKESFPLTVTSAQKNPTAFYLCASSTIAGNEQFFGPGTRLTVL.

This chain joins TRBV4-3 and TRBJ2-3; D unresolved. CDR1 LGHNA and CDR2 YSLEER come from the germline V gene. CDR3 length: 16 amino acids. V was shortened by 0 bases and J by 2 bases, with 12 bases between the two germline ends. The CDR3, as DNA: TGCGCCAGCAGCCAAGATCTGGGATTTAACACAGATACGCAGTATTTT. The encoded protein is CASSQDLGFNTDTQYF.

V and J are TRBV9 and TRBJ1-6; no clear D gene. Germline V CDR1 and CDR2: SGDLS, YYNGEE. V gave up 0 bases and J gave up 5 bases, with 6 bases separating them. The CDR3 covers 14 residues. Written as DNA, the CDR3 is TGTGCCAGCAGCGTAGGACCTGATAATTCACCCCTCCACTTT. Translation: CASSVGPDNSPLHF. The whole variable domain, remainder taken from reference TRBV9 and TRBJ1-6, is DSGVTQTPKHLITATGQRVTLRCSPRSGDLSVYWYQQSLDQGLQFLIQYYNGEERAKGNILERFSAQQFPDLHSELNLSSLELGDSALYFCASSVGPDNSPLHFGNGTRLTVT.

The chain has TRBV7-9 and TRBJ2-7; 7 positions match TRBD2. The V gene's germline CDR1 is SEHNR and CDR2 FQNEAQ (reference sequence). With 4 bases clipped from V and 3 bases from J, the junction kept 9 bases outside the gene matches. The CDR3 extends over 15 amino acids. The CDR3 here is CASSSSMGGDYEQYF. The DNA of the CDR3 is TGTGCCAGCAGCTCTAGTATGGGGGGGGACTACGAGCAGTACTTC. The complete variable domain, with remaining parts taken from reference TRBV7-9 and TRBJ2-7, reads DTGVSQNPRHKITKRGQNVTFRCDPISEHNRLYWYRQTLGQGPEFLTYFQNEAQLEKSRLLSDRFSAERPKGSFSTLEIQRTEQGDSAMYLCASSSSMGGDYEQYFGPGTRLTVT.

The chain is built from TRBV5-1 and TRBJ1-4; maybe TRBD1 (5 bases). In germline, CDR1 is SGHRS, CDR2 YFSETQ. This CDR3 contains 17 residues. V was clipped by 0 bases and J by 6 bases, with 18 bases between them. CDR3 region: CASSLAAGPSIYEKLFF. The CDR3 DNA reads TGCGCCAGCAGCTTGGCGGCAGGGCCCTCGATCTATGAAAAACTGTTTTTT.

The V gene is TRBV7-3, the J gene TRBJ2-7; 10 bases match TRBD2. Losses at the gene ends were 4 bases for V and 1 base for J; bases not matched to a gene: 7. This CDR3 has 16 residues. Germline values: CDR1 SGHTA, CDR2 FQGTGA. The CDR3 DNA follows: TGTGCCAGCAGCTCCGGGGTAGCGGGGGGATCCTACGAGCAGTACTTC. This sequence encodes CASSSGVAGGSYEQYF.

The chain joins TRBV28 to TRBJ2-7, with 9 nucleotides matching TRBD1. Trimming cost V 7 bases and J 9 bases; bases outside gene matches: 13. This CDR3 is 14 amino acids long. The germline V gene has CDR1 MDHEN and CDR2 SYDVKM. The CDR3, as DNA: TGTGCCAGCACCACGTTTTGGGACAGGGACGCGCAGTACTTC. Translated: CASTTFWDRDAQYF.

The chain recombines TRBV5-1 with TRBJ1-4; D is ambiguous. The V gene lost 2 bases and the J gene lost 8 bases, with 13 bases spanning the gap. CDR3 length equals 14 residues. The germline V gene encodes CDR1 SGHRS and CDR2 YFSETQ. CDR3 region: CASSFRPGGEKLFF. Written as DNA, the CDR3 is TGCGCCAGCAGCTTTCGCCCGGGTGGGGAAAAACTGTTTTTT.

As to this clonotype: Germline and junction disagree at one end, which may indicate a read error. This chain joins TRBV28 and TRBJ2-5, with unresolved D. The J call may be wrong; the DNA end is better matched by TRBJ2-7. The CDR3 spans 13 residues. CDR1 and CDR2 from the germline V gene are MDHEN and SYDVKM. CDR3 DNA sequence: TGTGCCAGCAGTTTCGGCAGCTCCAACGAGCAGTACTTC. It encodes CASSFGSSNEQYF.

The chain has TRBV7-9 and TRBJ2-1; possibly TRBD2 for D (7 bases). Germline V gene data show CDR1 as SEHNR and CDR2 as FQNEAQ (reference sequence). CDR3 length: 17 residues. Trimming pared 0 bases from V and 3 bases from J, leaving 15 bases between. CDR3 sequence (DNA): TGTGCCAGCAGCTTAGCCTTCCAGGGAGGGGGCTACAATGAGCAGTTCTTC. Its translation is CASSLAFQGGGYNEQFF. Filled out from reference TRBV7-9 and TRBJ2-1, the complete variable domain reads DTGVSQNPRHKITKRGQNVTFRCDPISEHNRLYWYRQTLGQGPEFLTYFQNEAQLEKSRLLSDRFSAERPKGSFSTLEIQRTEQGDSAMYLCASSLAFQGGGYNEQFFGPGTRLTVL.

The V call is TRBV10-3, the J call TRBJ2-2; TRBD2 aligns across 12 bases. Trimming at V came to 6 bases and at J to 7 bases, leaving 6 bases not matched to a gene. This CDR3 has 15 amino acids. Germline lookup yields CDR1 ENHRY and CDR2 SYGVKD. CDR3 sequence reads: CAISPSGGANGELFF. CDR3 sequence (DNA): TGTGCCATCAGCCCTAGCGGGGGGGCGAACGGGGAGCTGTTTTTT.

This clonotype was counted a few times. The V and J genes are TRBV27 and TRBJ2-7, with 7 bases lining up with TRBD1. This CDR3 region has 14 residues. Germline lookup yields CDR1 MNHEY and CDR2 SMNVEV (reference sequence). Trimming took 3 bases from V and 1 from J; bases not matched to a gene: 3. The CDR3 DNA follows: TGTGCCAGCAGTTTGACAGGGAATTCCTACGAGCAGTACTTC. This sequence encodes CASSLTGNSYEQYF.

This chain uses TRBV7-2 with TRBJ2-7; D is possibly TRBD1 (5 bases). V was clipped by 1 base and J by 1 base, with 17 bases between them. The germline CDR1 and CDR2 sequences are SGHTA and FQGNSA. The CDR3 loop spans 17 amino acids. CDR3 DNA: TGTGCCAGCAGCTTAGTTGGAGACCCCTCAGGGTCCTACGAGCAGTACTTC. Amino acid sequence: CASSLVGDPSGSYEQYF.

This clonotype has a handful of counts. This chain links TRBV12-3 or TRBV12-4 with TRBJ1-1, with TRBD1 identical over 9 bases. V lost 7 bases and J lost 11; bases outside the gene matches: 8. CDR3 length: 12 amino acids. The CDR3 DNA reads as TGTGCCAGCACCTCCCGGGACAGGGTGGCTTTCTTT. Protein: CASTSRDRVAFF.